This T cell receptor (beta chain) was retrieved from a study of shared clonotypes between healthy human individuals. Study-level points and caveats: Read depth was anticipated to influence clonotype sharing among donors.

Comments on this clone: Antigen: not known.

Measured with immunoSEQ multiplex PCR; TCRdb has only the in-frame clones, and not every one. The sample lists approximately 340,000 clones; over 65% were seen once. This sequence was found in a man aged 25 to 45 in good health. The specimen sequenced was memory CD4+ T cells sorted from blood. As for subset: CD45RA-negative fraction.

CDR3 nucleotide sequence: TGTGCCAGCAGTCCCCCCGGGACAGGGACCTACGAGCAGTACTTC. Translated: CASSPPGTGTYEQYF. V gene TRBV6-5 combines with J gene TRBJ2-7, with 9 bases that match TRBD1. Germline-derived CDR1 and CDR2 are MNHEY and SVGAGI. The length of the CDR3 is 15 residues. V gave up 5 bases and J gave up 2 bases; unmatched junction bases: 7.